The 18 T cell receptor beta chains reported below all come from one sample, sequenced in a study of OX40 agonist ivuxolimab in advanced cancers. Method: immunoSEQ multiplex PCR; TCRdb's copy keeps in-frame clones and lacks some. The top ten clones hold 8.2% of a sample with fewer than 85,000 clones, about 84% of them seen once. The sequences come from CD4+ or CD8+ T cells sorted from blood, collected in a trial of the OX40 agonist ivuxolimab. The receptors here all came from an adult with an advanced solid tumor such as melanoma, head and neck, liver or kidney cancer.

V is TRBV7-9 and J is TRBJ1-1, with D tentatively TRBD1 (6 bases). This CDR3 is 12 amino acids long. Germline assignment: CDR1 SEHNR and CDR2 FQNEAQ (reference sequence). Trimming left V 3 bases short and J 11 bases short, with 13 bases between. The DNA of the CDR3 is TGTGCCAGCAGCTTTGCAGGGGAGGATGCTTTCTTT. This codes for CASSFAGEDAFF.

This clone was recorded only once. This chain uses TRBV6-1 with TRBJ1-4; 11 nucleotides align to TRBD1. The CDR3 length is 15 residues. J was trimmed by 4 bases and V by 6 bases; bases with no gene match: 4. From germline, CDR1 is MNHNS and CDR2 SASEGT. The CDR3 loop reads CASRRGQGGNEKLFF. The DNA of the CDR3 is TGTGCCAGCAGGAGGGGACAGGGGGGTAATGAAAAACTGTTTTTT.

The J gene is TRBJ1-1, the V gene TRBV6-5; 8 nucleotides align to TRBD1. Germline V gene data show CDR1 as MNHEY and CDR2 as SVGAGI. With V trimmed by 4 bases and J by 5 bases, 6 bases remained unmatched. The length of the CDR3 is 14 residues. The CDR3 bases are TGTGCCAGCAGTTCCCAGGGGGCGGGTACTGAAGCTTTCTTT. Protein: CASSSQGAGTEAFF.

This clone came up a few times. The chain employs TRBV4-1 and TRBJ2-3; possibly TRBD1 for D (5 bases). The CDR3 has 18 amino acids. Germline CDR1 reads MGHRA; CDR2 reads YSYEKL. The V and J ends lost 1 base and 6 bases respectively, with 23 bases between them. CDR3 DNA: TGCGCCAGCAGCCAAGGAACTGGGGCATATAGATTAAGGGATACGCAGTATTTT. Its protein product is CASSQGTGAYRLRDTQYF.

This clone has a handful of counts. This chain connects TRBV5-6 to TRBJ2-2; the D gene is possibly TRBD2 (6 bases). The V end was cut by 0 bases, the J end by 4 bases, with 13 bases between. The CDR3 consists of 16 residues. Germline values: CDR1 SGHDT, CDR2 YYEEEE. CDR3 in DNA: TGTGCCAGCAGCTTGGTCGCGCGGGATCGCACCGGGGAGCTGTTTTTT. It translates to CASSLVARDRTGELFF.

This chain uses TRBV10-2 with TRBJ1-5, with 10 bases lining up with TRBD1. The CDR3 extends over 14 amino acids. With V trimmed by 7 bases and J by 7 bases, 7 bases remained unmatched. The germline CDR1 and CDR2 sequences are WSHSY and SAAADI. In DNA form, the CDR3 reads TGCGCCAGCACTCCGACAGGGGGCGACCAGCCCCAGCATTTT. Protein sequence: CASTPTGGDQPQHF.

The chain has TRBV30 and TRBJ1-6; D is ambiguous. The CDR3 is made up of 14 amino acids. V was clipped by 0 bases and J by 7 bases, with 10 bases between them. Germline assignment: CDR1 GTSNPN and CDR2 SVGIG (reference sequence). CDR3 amino acids: CAWSVQQPNSPLHF. CDR3 nucleotides: TGTGCCTGGAGTGTACAACAGCCAAATTCACCCCTCCACTTT.

This clone appeared a few times. DNA of the CDR3: TGTGCCAGCAGTGCCAACAGGGGGCCTAATGAAAAACTGTTTTTT. This encodes CASSANRGPNEKLFF. The chain joins TRBV6-5 to TRBJ1-4, with 9 positions matching TRBD1. The J segment lost 3 bases and the V segment lost 5 bases, leaving 4 bases of the junction unmatched. Germline-derived CDR1 and CDR2 are MNHEY and SVGAGI. The CDR3 is 15 residues long.

The gene calls are TRBV5-3 and TRBJ2-7; D is unresolved. TRBV5-3 is an ORF, with its function uncertain. V dropped 0 bases and J dropped 2 bases, with 21 bases sitting between them. The CDR3 has 18 amino acids. The CDR3 reads CARSLDLDTTELAYEQYV. The CDR3, as DNA: TGTGCCAGAAGCTTGGACCTAGACACAACCGAGCTAGCCTACGAGCAGTACGTC.

V usage is TRBV15 and J usage is TRBJ1-1, with a possible D match to TRBD1 (6 bases). The germline V and J ends were trimmed by 4 bases and 1 base, with 10 bases remaining between them. CDR3 length: 14 residues. The germline CDR1 and CDR2 sequences are LNHNV and YYDKDF (reference sequence). The CDR3 protein is CATSKRDKNTEAFF. The CDR3 nucleotides read TGTGCCACCAGCAAAAGGGACAAGAACACTGAAGCTTTCTTT.

This clone appeared a few times. This sequence joins TRBV5-1 and TRBJ2-5; 8 bases map to TRBD2. Germline CDR1 reads SGHRS; CDR2 reads YFSETQ. The CDR3 runs to 16 residues. V was clipped by 6 bases and J by 0 bases; unmatched bases: 10. CDR3 coding DNA: TGCGCCAGCAATTCTGCTGGCGGGGGGCACCAAGAGACCCAGTACTTC. Amino acids: CASNSAGGGHQETQYF. The entire variable domain, with the rest obtained from reference TRBV5-1 and TRBJ2-5, is as follows: KAGVTQTPRYLIKTRGQQVTLSCSPISGHRSVSWYQQTPGQGLQFLFEYFSETQRNKGNFPGRFSGRQFSNSRSEMNVSTLELGDSALYLCASNSAGGGHQETQYFGPGTRLLVL.

This chain uses TRBV6-5 with TRBJ1-5, with a possible D match to TRBD1 (5 bases). The ends were cut back, 0 bases at V and 6 bases at J, with 6 bases in the middle. The CDR3 is 13 residues long. CDR1 and CDR2 (germline): MNHEY, SVGAGI. The CDR3: CASSYSTVQPQHF. CDR3 in DNA: TGTGCCAGCAGTTACTCGACAGTTCAGCCCCAGCATTTT.

This sequence joins TRBV9 and TRBJ1-1; weak D call: TRBD1 (6 bases). CDR3 size: 15 residues. Trimming removed 4 bases at V and 7 bases at J, with 20 bases between. The germline CDR1 and CDR2 sequences are SGDLS and YYNGEE. The CDR3 sequence: CASSQGRGSGGEAFF. CDR3 bases: TGTGCCAGCAGCCAGGGGAGGGGGTCCGGGGGTGAAGCTTTCTTT. The full variable domain, its missing parts supplied by reference TRBV9 and TRBJ1-1, is DSGVTQTPKHLITATGQRVTLRCSPRSGDLSVYWYQQSLDQGLQFLIQYYNGEERAKGNILERFSAQQFPDLHSELNLSSLELGDSALYFCASSQGRGSGGEAFFGQGTRLTVV.

The chain has TRBV5-1 and TRBJ2-3; unclear D gene. The CDR3 sequence is 13 residues long. CDR1 is SGHRS and CDR2 is YFSETQ in the germline V gene. Trimming stripped 7 bases from V and 3 bases from J, with 12 bases between. The DNA of the CDR3 is TGCGCCAGCCGGGTCTCTTGGACAGATACGCAGTATTTT. Its translation is CASRVSWTDTQYF. Full variable domain (rest looked up from reference TRBV5-1 and TRBJ2-3): KAGVTQTPRYLIKTRGQQVTLSCSPISGHRSVSWYQQTPGQGLQFLFEYFSETQRNKGNFPGRFSGRQFSNSRSEMNVSTLELGDSALYLCASRVSWTDTQYFGPGTRLTVL.

The rearrangement uses TRBV13 and TRBJ1-2; 7 bases agree with TRBD1. CDR1 PRHDT and CDR2 FYEKMQ come from the germline V gene (reference sequence). The CDR3 consists of 14 residues. Trimming took 11 bases from V and 5 from J; bases not matched to a gene: 14. CDR3 protein: CAPGKGARSYGYTF. In DNA, the CDR3 is TGTGCCCCCGGGAAGGGGGCGCGTTCTTATGGCTACACCTTC.

The chain couples TRBV28 to TRBJ2-7, with D unclear. In germline, CDR1 is MDHEN, CDR2 SYDVKM. Between the trimmed V and J ends, which lost 2 bases and 7 bases, there was a span of 12 bases. CDR3 size: 13 residues. The CDR3 loop reads CASSLESQEEQYF. The CDR3 DNA follows: TGTGCCAGCAGTTTAGAATCCCAGGAGGAGCAGTACTTC.

This clone has only a few counts. This chain links TRBV5-1 with TRBJ2-7; either TRBD1 or TRBD2 may fit D (5 bases each). CDR3 size: 12 residues. V lost 4 bases and J lost 4, with 9 bases in between. CDR1 and CDR2 from the germline V gene are SGHRS and YFSETQ. Here the CDR3 DNA reads TGCGCCAGCAGCCAGAGGGGATACGAGCAGTACGTC. It is translated as CASSQRGYEQYV.

This chain links TRBV2 with TRBJ1-1; perhaps TRBD1 as D (5 bases). Looked up from germline, CDR1 is SNHLY and CDR2 is FYNNEI. There are 14 residues in the CDR3. V was clipped by 0 bases and J by 6 bases, with 11 bases between them. The CDR3 DNA sequence: TGTGCCAGCAGTGAAGCGGGCCGGGGACCTGAAGCTTTCTTT. Protein sequence: CASSEAGRGPEAFF.